Each of the 11 T cell receptor beta chains below was sequenced from the same sample in a study of blood T cell repertoires in COVID-19. The method was immunoSEQ multiplex PCR; TCRdb's version includes in-frame clones alone and lacks a portion of them. Here the sample spans some 340,000 clones, over 70% being singletons. Sequencing was done on a sample of peripheral blood. These TCRs come from a man younger than 45 with active or convalescent COVID-19.

The rearrangement links TRBV11-2 to TRBJ2-3; D is uncertain. Looked up from germline, CDR1 is SGHAT and CDR2 is FQNNGV. This CDR3 is built from 15 residues. Trimming removed 1 base at V and 1 base at J, with 9 bases between. The CDR3 region is CASSLGWRGTDTQYF. Written as DNA, the CDR3 is TGTGCCAGCAGCTTAGGCTGGAGAGGCACAGATACGCAGTATTTT.

Written as DNA, the CDR3 is TGTGCCAGCTCCGCGTCTAGCGGGAGGCCGGGGGAGCAGTACTTC. Its protein product is CASSASSGRPGEQYF. This chain joins TRBV27 and TRBJ2-7, with 11 nucleotides matching TRBD2. Germline V gives CDR1 MNHEY, CDR2 SMNVEV (reference sequence). J lost 7 bases, V lost 8 bases, and 13 bases had no gene match. CDR3 length: 15 amino acids.

The CDR3 region is CASSTIRRQREYEQYF. CDR3 bases: TGTGCCAGCAGTACGATCAGGAGGCAACGAGAATACGAGCAGTACTTC. V usage is TRBV6-2 or TRBV6-3 and J usage is TRBJ2-7, with a weak D call TRBD2 (5 bases). Germline V gene lookup returns CDR1 MNHEY and CDR2 SVGEGT. The CDR3 is made up of 16 amino acids. Trimming removed 5 bases at V and 4 bases at J, with 21 bases between.

This rearrangement joins TRBV29-1 to TRBJ2-1; D is unresolved. CDR1 is SQVTM and CDR2 is ANQGSEA in the germline V gene. V lost 5 bases, J lost 11 bases, and 13 bases lay in between. The CDR3 extends over 11 amino acids. For the CDR3, the DNA is TGCAGCGTTCGACTCTCCCGACAGCAGTTCTTC. Protein sequence: CSVRLSRQQFF.

V and J are TRBV27 and TRBJ2-7, with 11 bases lining up with TRBD2. Losses at the gene ends were 5 bases for V and 5 bases for J; bases not matched to a gene: 2. Germline-derived CDR1 and CDR2 are MNHEY and SMNVEV (reference sequence). The CDR3 spans 13 residues. The CDR3 protein is CASSPGLADEQYF. The DNA of the CDR3 is TGTGCCAGCAGTCCGGGACTAGCGGACGAGCAGTACTTC.

This chain links TRBV6-1 with TRBJ2-5; no reliable D call. This CDR3 is built from 13 residues. The V gene's germline CDR1 is MNHNS and CDR2 SASEGT. With 3 bases removed from V and 0 bases from J, the gap between germline ends came to 5 bases. The CDR3 loop is CASSDTYQETQYF. In DNA form, the CDR3 reads TGTGCCAGCAGTGACACATACCAAGAGACCCAGTACTTC.

The chain recombines TRBV28 with TRBJ1-2; 8 bases are shared with TRBD1. Per germline, CDR1 MDHEN and CDR2 SYDVKM. The CDR3 sequence is 16 residues long. V shed 6 bases and J 2 bases; nucleotides not matched to a gene: 11. CDR3 protein: CASSPLDRGLNYGYTF. The CDR3, as DNA: TGTGCCAGCAGCCCCCTCGACAGGGGCCTAAACTATGGCTACACCTTC.

The gene calls are TRBV27 and TRBJ1-5; D unclear. V was shortened by 3 bases and J by 7 bases, with 10 bases between the two germline ends. CDR1 is MNHEY and CDR2 is SMNVEV in the germline V gene (reference sequence). The length of the CDR3 is 13 residues. The DNA of the CDR3 is TGTGCCAGCAGTTTTGGGCTTCGCCAGCCCCAGCATTTT. The encoded protein is CASSFGLRQPQHF.

This clone was recorded only once. This chain joins TRBV19 and TRBJ2-3, with D possibly matching TRBD2 (5 bases). This CDR3 contains 14 residues. The V gene's germline CDR1 is LNHDA and CDR2 SQIVND (reference sequence). Trimming took off 8 bases at V and 6 bases at J, with 18 bases between the two ends. CDR3 nucleotide sequence: TGTGCCAGTCGCTCGACCGCTGCGGGTGATACGCAGTATTTT. Protein: CASRSTAAGDTQYF.

The chain has TRBV7-9 and TRBJ2-3; 7 bases map to TRBD1. The V gene end was trimmed by 11 bases and the J gene end by 7 bases; junction bases not matched to a gene: 12. CDR1 is SEHNR, CDR2 FQNEAQ, per germline (reference sequence). CDR3 length equals 13 residues. The CDR3 sequence is CAVPGQSLNTQYF. The CDR3 region has the DNA TGTGCCGTCCCGGGACAGTCATTGAATACGCAGTATTTT. The complete variable domain, with remaining parts taken from reference TRBV7-9 and TRBJ2-3, reads DTGVSQNPRHKITKRGQNVTFRCDPISEHNRLYWYRQTLGQGPEFLTYFQNEAQLEKSRLLSDRFSAERPKGSFSTLEIQRTEQGDSAMYLCAVPGQSLNTQYFGPGTRLTVL.

This clone was recorded a few times. The V call is TRBV9, the J call TRBJ1-2; no definite D call. This CDR3 is built from 16 residues. V gave up 4 bases and J gave up 2 bases, with 18 bases separating them. Germline CDR1 SGDLS, CDR2 YYNGEE. The CDR3 nucleotides are TGTGCCAGCAGCTCTGAGTCCGGAGCCAAGAACTATGGCTACACCTTC. Protein product: CASSSESGAKNYGYTF. The full variable domain, completed using reference TRBV9 and TRBJ1-2, is DSGVTQTPKHLITATGQRVTLRCSPRSGDLSVYWYQQSLDQGLQFLIQYYNGEERAKGNILERFSAQQFPDLHSELNLSSLELGDSALYFCASSSESGAKNYGYTFGSGTRLTVV.